The 23 T cell receptor beta chains in this list originate from one sample, sequenced in a study of cytomegalovirus exposure and HLA in healthy donors. This PCR relied on a set of 60 Vbeta primers and 13 Jbeta primers. Sequenced by immunoSEQ multiplex PCR; TCRdb stores in-frame clones only, minus some. The sample lists more than 150,000 clones, approximately 85% seen once, with under 0.9% in the top ten. Source material: PBMCs. The receptor source for this set is a woman between 18 and 30 years old in good health and CMV-seronegative.

The CDR3 protein is CASSESDREFETQYF. The DNA for the CDR3 is TGCGCCAGCAGTGAGTCGGACAGGGAATTCGAGACCCAGTACTTC. The chain links TRBV10-1 to TRBJ2-5; 8 nucleotides line up with TRBD1. Germline V lookup: CDR1 WNHNN, CDR2 SYGVQD (reference sequence). The CDR3 consists of 15 residues. V lost 0 bases to trimming and J lost 5 bases; unmatched junction nucleotides: 5.

This sequence joins TRBV4-2 and TRBJ1-1, with D perhaps TRBD1 (5 bases). V lost 0 bases and J 6 bases, leaving 11 bases between the germline ends. This CDR3 has 14 amino acids. CDR1 is LGHNA and CDR2 is YNFKEQ in the germline V gene. The CDR3 bases are TGTGCCAGCAGCCAAGATTGGGGGGGAGCTGAAGCTTTCTTT. Translation: CASSQDWGGAEAFF.

The V and J genes are TRBV5-8 and TRBJ2-3, with D maybe TRBD2 (6 bases). Trimming cost V 5 bases and J 0 bases, with 13 bases left between them. Germline lookup yields CDR1 SGHTS and CDR2 YDEGEE. This CDR3 is 15 amino acids long. The CDR3 loop reads CASRPSGTSTDTQYF. The CDR3 DNA reads as TGTGCCAGCAGACCCTCAGGGACTAGCACAGATACGCAGTATTTT.

This rearrangement joins TRBV5-5 to TRBJ2-7; 14 bases match TRBD2. The length of the CDR3 is 16 residues. The germline V gene encodes CDR1 SGHKS and CDR2 YYEKEE (reference sequence). The ends lost 4 bases at V and 3 bases at J; junction bases unmatched: 6. CDR3 sequence reads: CASSIGTSGRVYEQYF. Here the CDR3 DNA reads TGTGCCAGCAGCATCGGGACTAGCGGGAGAGTCTACGAGCAGTACTTC.

The chain is built from TRBV11-2 and TRBJ2-7; 8 bases agree with TRBD2. J was trimmed by 0 bases and V by 5 bases; bases with no gene match: 3. CDR1 is SGHAT and CDR2 is FQNNGV in the germline V gene. This CDR3 region has 14 residues. The CDR3 protein is CASSRSGNSYEQYF. CDR3 DNA: TGTGCCAGCAGCCGTAGCGGGAACTCCTACGAGCAGTACTTC.

This clone was counted once. CDR3 sequence reads: CASSFTGRGYEQYF. The DNA for the CDR3 is TGTGCCAGCAGTTTTACCGGCCGGGGGTACGAGCAGTACTTC. The rearrangement joins TRBV28 to TRBJ2-7, with D possibly being TRBD2 (6 bases). The CDR3 runs to 14 residues. Germline V gives CDR1 MDHEN, CDR2 SYDVKM. V lost 3 bases and J 4 bases, leaving 13 bases between the germline ends.

This clone was seen only a few times. The rearrangement uses TRBV5-1 and TRBJ2-1; D is undetermined. Germline V gene sequence: CDR1 SGHRS, CDR2 YFSETQ. Deletions cut 1 base from V and 4 bases from J, with 3 bases between. The CDR3 loop spans 12 amino acids. CDR3 region: CASSLQYNEQFF. CDR3 DNA sequence: TGCGCCAGCAGCTTGCAGTACAATGAGCAGTTCTTC.

This clone turned up a few times. At one end the junction does not follow the germline gene, possibly because of a read error. The V gene is TRBV6-1, the J gene TRBJ1-5; D might be TRBD1 (6 bases). Germline V lookup: CDR1 MNHNS, CDR2 SASEGT. This CDR3 has 14 residues. The CDR3 coding sequence is TGTGCCAGCAGTCCCACTGGGGGCAAACAGCCCCAGCATTTT. This gives the protein CASSPTGGKQPQHF.

The chain is built from TRBV27 and TRBJ2-7; 9 nucleotides line up with TRBD1. CDR3 length equals 15 residues. V was clipped by 1 base and J by 4 bases; unmatched bases: 5. Looked up from germline, CDR1 is MNHEY and CDR2 is SMNVEV (reference sequence). The CDR3: CASSLLGQGWYEQYF. DNA for the CDR3: TGTGCCAGCAGTTTATTGGGACAGGGTTGGTACGAGCAGTACTTC.

This clone has a single count. This chain joins TRBV6-5 and TRBJ1-2; weak D call: TRBD1 (5 bases). Trimming shortened V by 5 bases and J by 4 bases, and 14 bases separated the two germline ends. Per germline, CDR1 MNHEY and CDR2 SVGAGI. The CDR3 has 14 amino acids. CDR3 sequence reads: CASSDARASYGYTF. The CDR3 DNA reads as TGTGCCAGCAGTGACGCCAGGGCTAGCTATGGCTACACCTTC.

The chain carries TRBV27 and TRBJ1-2; TRBD1 aligns across 10 bases. CDR1 is MNHEY, CDR2 SMNVEV, per germline (reference sequence). The CDR3 is 15 residues long. V gave up 3 bases and J gave up 6 bases; unmatched junction bases: 7. The chain's CDR3 is CASSLQGQGTDGYTF. CDR3 sequence (DNA): TGTGCCAGCAGTTTGCAGGGACAGGGGACCGATGGCTACACCTTC.

This chain joins TRBV27 and TRBJ1-1; 7 bases map to TRBD1. This CDR3 spans 15 amino acids. The germline V gene encodes CDR1 MNHEY and CDR2 SMNVEV (reference sequence). V gave up 6 bases and J gave up 4 bases; unmatched junction bases: 11. CDR3 sequence (DNA): TGTGCCAGCAGATCGGGACAGTTGGGTGGCACTGAAGCTTTCTTT. Its protein product is CASRSGQLGGTEAFF.

The chain has TRBV7-6 and TRBJ1-2, with D unclear. V lost 5 bases, J lost 3 bases, and 19 bases lay in between. The CDR3 length is 16 residues. Germline CDR1 and CDR2: SGHVS and FNYEAQ. CDR3 coding DNA: TGTGCCAGCAGCCCTTATCAAAGAAGCCTCGACTATGGCTACACCTTC. This sequence encodes CASSPYQRSLDYGYTF.

This clone was observed a single time. J is TRBJ2-7 and V is TRBV7-9, with D possibly matching TRBD1 (5 bases). V was cut by 7 bases and J by 4 bases, with 14 bases left in between. The CDR3 is 13 residues long. CDR1 and CDR2 (germline): SEHNR, FQNEAQ (reference sequence). The CDR3 loop reads CASTLAQGYEQYF. CDR3 sequence (DNA): TGTGCCAGCACCCTCGCTCAGGGTTACGAGCAGTACTTC.

The rearrangement joins TRBV15 to TRBJ2-3, with a weak D call TRBD1 (5 bases). Germline-derived CDR1 and CDR2 are LNHNV and YYDKDF (reference sequence). With 5 bases removed from V and 2 bases from J, the gap between germline ends came to 20 bases. The CDR3 contains 17 residues. CDR3 sequence: CATSGQIWAPVTDTQYF. In DNA form, the CDR3 reads TGTGCCACCAGCGGACAAATATGGGCCCCGGTCACAGATACGCAGTATTTT.

V gene TRBV6-6 combines with J gene TRBJ1-1; TRBD1 might be the D (5 bases). The CDR3 has 16 residues. CDR1 and CDR2 (germline): MNHNY, SVGAGI (reference sequence). Trimming cost V 6 bases and J 1 base, with 18 bases left between them. The CDR3 coding sequence is TGTGCCAGCAGCCCCACCCTGACAGCTACGAACACTGAAGCTTTCTTT. As protein: CASSPTLTATNTEAFF.

This clone was detected a few times. The chain couples TRBV14 to TRBJ2-5; TRBD1 matches at 8 bases. The CDR3 length is 16 residues. V shed 4 bases, J shed 2 bases, and the junction held 9 bases outside the gene matches. The germline gives CDR1 SGHDN, CDR2 FVKESK. Here the CDR3 reads CASSRQGMLLQETQYF. The CDR3, as DNA: TGTGCCAGCAGCCGACAGGGGATGCTCTTACAAGAGACCCAGTACTTC.

The rearrangement uses TRBV28 and TRBJ2-3; 8 positions match TRBD2. From germline, CDR1 is MDHEN and CDR2 SYDVKM. Losses at the gene ends were 3 bases for V and 6 bases for J; bases not matched to a gene: 5. The CDR3 has 14 residues. This CDR3 is CASSFIAGRDTQYF. CDR3 bases: TGTGCCAGCAGTTTCATAGCGGGGAGGGATACGCAGTATTTT.

The chain joins TRBV27 to TRBJ2-3; maybe TRBD2 (6 bases). Looked up from germline, CDR1 is MNHEY and CDR2 is SMNVEV (reference sequence). The V gene lost 5 bases and the J gene lost 1 base, with 19 bases spanning the gap. This CDR3 contains 17 residues. This CDR3 is CASSPLDSRRGTDTQYF. Written as DNA, the CDR3 is TGTGCCAGCAGTCCCCTTGACAGTCGGAGGGGCACAGATACGCAGTATTTT.

The gene calls are TRBV2 and TRBJ2-7, with no clear D. This CDR3 spans 13 amino acids. Germline values: CDR1 SNHLY, CDR2 FYNNEI. Trimming took off 3 bases at V and 0 bases at J, with 6 bases between the two ends. The CDR3 region has the DNA TGTGCCAGCAGTGATTCATCCTCCTACGAGCAGTACTTC. As protein: CASSDSSSYEQYF. The whole variable domain, remainder taken from reference TRBV2 and TRBJ2-7, is EPEVTQTPSHQVTQMGQEVILRCVPISNHLYFYWYRQILGQKVEFLVSFYNNEISEKSEIFDDQFSVERPDGSNFTLKIRSTKLEDSAMYFCASSDSSSYEQYFGPGTRLTVT.

In this sample, this clone turned up a few times. This rearrangement joins TRBV9 to TRBJ2-3; 8 nucleotides match TRBD2. J gave up 3 bases and V 0 bases, and 6 bases lay outside the gene matches. CDR3 length equals 16 residues. Germline V lookup: CDR1 SGDLS, CDR2 YYNGEE. DNA for the CDR3: TGTGCCAGCAGCGTAGGGGCGCGGGAGGTTACAGATACGCAGTATTTT. Translated: CASSVGAREVTDTQYF.

The rearrangement joins TRBV18 to TRBJ2-7; a possible D gene is TRBD1 (6 bases). V was cut by 3 bases and J by 4 bases, with 13 bases left in between. The CDR3 sequence is 14 residues long. Looked up from germline, CDR1 is KGHSH and CDR2 is LQKENI. The CDR3 region has the DNA TGTGCCAGCTCACCTACCCTGACAGGATACGAGCAGTACTTC. This translates into CASSPTLTGYEQYF.

The chain uses TRBV6-1 and TRBJ1-2; D may be TRBD1 (6 bases). The CDR3 extends over 13 amino acids. V lost 1 base and J lost 3, with 6 bases in between. Germline V CDR1 and CDR2: MNHNS, SASEGT. CDR3 in amino acids: CASSEDRDYGYTF. CDR3 nucleotides: TGTGCCAGCAGTGAAGACAGGGACTATGGCTACACCTTC.